These 6 T cell receptor beta chains share one sample of origin, sequenced in a study of PD-1 blockade in classical Hodgkin lymphoma. Sample time point: cycle 4 day 1 (C4D1), after less than 7 weeks of nivolumab. All patients experienced relapse after autologous stem cell transplantation, and brentuximab vedotin exposure was variable. Clones were read by immunoSEQ multiplex PCR, and TCRdb kept only the in-frame ones, dropping some. This table holds 19,000 or so clones, around 82% found once. The sequencing used peripheral blood mononuclear cells (PBMCs), collected before the fourth cycle of nivolumab. The receptor set was obtained from a human donor with classical Hodgkin lymphoma.

This clone was counted a few times. CDR3 nucleotides: TGTGCCAGCAGCTTGGACAGGGAGTATAATTCACCCCTCCACTTT. Its protein is CASSLDREYNSPLHF. This chain uses TRBV7-6 with TRBJ1-6, with 8 bases aligning to TRBD1. Germline assignment: CDR1 SGHVS and CDR2 FNYEAQ. Germline trimming cut 3 bases from V and 4 bases from J; bases unmatched to any gene: 2. The CDR3 runs 15 residues.

This clone was observed once. The rearrangement uses TRBV7-2 and TRBJ1-3; 8 bases line up with TRBD1. V was clipped by 5 bases and J by 4 bases; unmatched bases: 7. CDR1 and CDR2 from the germline V gene are SGHTA and FQGNSA. CDR3 length: 15 amino acids. The CDR3 region is CASSRVPGGGNTIYF. For the CDR3, the DNA is TGTGCCAGCAGCCGCGTCCCAGGGGGCGGAAACACCATATATTTT.

This clone was seen only once. The gene calls are TRBV21-1 and TRBJ2-1; the table's D call TRBD1 went unverified against the DNA. TRBV21-1 is a pseudogene locus. The CDR3 covers 18 residues. The CDR3 loop is CASSKVTRDTPAYNEQFF. The DNA of the CDR3 is TGTGCCAGCAGCAAAGTCACCCGGGACACCCCGGCCTACAATGAGCAGTTCTTC.

This rearrangement joins TRBV7-6 to TRBJ2-7, with D possibly TRBD1 on 6 matching bases. Trimming stripped 5 bases from V and 6 bases from J, with 11 bases between. CDR1 SGHVS and CDR2 FNYEAQ come from the germline V gene. The CDR3 has 12 amino acids. The CDR3, as DNA: TGTGCCAGCAGCGTACAGGGTTCCGAGCAGTACTTC. Translating it yields CASSVQGSEQYF.

This clone was observed a handful of times. The V gene is TRBV28, the J gene TRBJ2-2; 7 nucleotides align to TRBD1. CDR3 size: 13 residues. CDR1 and CDR2 (germline): MDHEN, SYDVKM. Germline trimming cut 5 bases from V and 7 bases from J; bases unmatched to any gene: 4. CDR3 in DNA: TGTGCCAGCAGTCTAGACAGGGTCGGGGAGCTGTTTTTT. As protein: CASSLDRVGELFF.

The chain carries TRBV28 and TRBJ1-1; maybe TRBD1 (6 bases). Deletions cut 3 bases from V and 5 bases from J, with 7 bases between. The germline V gene has CDR1 MDHEN and CDR2 SYDVKM. The CDR3 totals 12 residues. The CDR3 reads CASSFRGTEAFF. In DNA, the CDR3 is TGTGCCAGCAGTTTTAGGGGGACTGAAGCTTTCTTT.